What follows is one T cell receptor (beta chain) and its context. These data are taken from a study of blood T cell repertoires in COVID-19. Background on the study: There were acute and convalescent COVID-19 samples, and they came from the United States, Italy and Spain.

Some clones are missing from TCRdb's copy, which holds only in-frame ones; the method was immunoSEQ multiplex PCR. The sample comprises some 110,000 clones, around four fifths of which are singletons, and 2% to 2.5% rests with the top ten. The CDR3 consists of 15 residues. Per germline, CDR1 SGHDT and CDR2 YYEEEE. V was clipped by 1 base and J by 3 bases, with 13 bases between them. This TCR derives from a young man with acute or convalescent COVID-19. The sequenced sample consisted of peripheral blood. The chain carries TRBV5-6 and TRBJ1-2, with D uncertain. Written as DNA, the CDR3 is TGTGCCAGCAGCTTGTTGGAGGGCCCCCACTATGGCTACACCTTC. Protein: CASSLLEGPHYGYTF.